What follows are 14 T cell receptor beta chains derived from one specimen sequenced in a study of shared clonotypes between healthy human individuals. Assay: immunoSEQ multiplex PCR; the TCRdb copy retains only in-frame clones and omits some. The profile shows more than 400,000 clones, 95% to 97% of them singletons. Sample: naive CD4+ T cells sorted from blood. Subset meaning: CD45RA+ positively selected. All receptors come from a woman aged 25-40 years in good health.

This clone was observed once. The chain carries TRBV18 and TRBJ2-1; 13 nucleotides match TRBD2. The trim removed 5 bases at V and 8 bases at J, leaving 6 bases unmatched. The CDR3 runs 15 residues. The germline V gene encodes CDR1 KGHSH and CDR2 LQKENI. The CDR3 spells CASSTGTSGNDEQFF. CDR3 nucleotides: TGTGCCAGCTCAACCGGGACTAGCGGGAATGATGAGCAGTTCTTC.

The V call is TRBV7-5, the J call TRBJ2-7. TRBV7-5 is a pseudogene segment. The CDR3 runs 13 residues. CDR3 region: CASRLTAGYEQYF. The DNA for the CDR3 is TGTGCCAGCAGATTAACGGCTGGCTACGAGCAGTACTTC.

Here the CDR3 reads CASSEARSEAFF. Here the CDR3 DNA reads TGTGCCAGCAGTGAAGCGCGGAGTGAGGCTTTCTTT. The chain carries TRBV6-1 and TRBJ1-1, with D unresolved. The CDR3 has 12 residues. Germline V gives CDR1 MNHNS, CDR2 SASEGT. The V end lost 0 bases, the J end lost 11 bases, and 10 bases lay between the germline ends.

This chain connects TRBV2 to TRBJ1-2; D is uncertain. The ends were cut back, 8 bases at V and 1 base at J, with 8 bases in the middle. This CDR3 is 12 amino acids long. CDR1 is SNHLY and CDR2 is FYNNEI in the germline V gene. CDR3 coding DNA: TGTGCCAGCGACGGACTTAACTATGGCTACACCTTC. This sequence encodes CASDGLNYGYTF.

The J gene is TRBJ1-5, the V gene TRBV4-1; no firm D call. Trimming shortened V by 0 bases and J by 5 bases, and 8 bases separated the two germline ends. The CDR3 has 14 amino acids. CDR1 is MGHRA and CDR2 is YSYEKL in the germline V gene. The CDR3 sequence is CASSQEPTDQPQHF. In DNA, the CDR3 is TGCGCCAGCAGCCAAGAGCCTACCGATCAGCCCCAGCATTTT.

The chain recombines TRBV19 with TRBJ1-2; TRBD1 agrees at 7 bases. This CDR3 region has 14 residues. V shed 3 bases and J 3 bases; nucleotides not matched to a gene: 4. Germline CDR1 LNHDA, CDR2 SQIVND (reference sequence). The CDR3 spells CASSIRTGDYGYTF. The DNA for the CDR3 is TGTGCCAGTAGTATTCGGACAGGTGACTATGGCTACACCTTC. Based on the CDR3 plus reference TRBV19 and TRBJ1-2, the full variable domain is DGGITQSPKYLFRKEGQNVTLSCEQNLNHDAMYWYRQDPGQGLRLIYYSQIVNDFQKGDIAEGYSVSREKKESFPLTVTSAQKNPTAFYLCASSIRTGDYGYTFGSGTRLTVV.

Only a few counts were recorded for this clone. The DNA of the CDR3 is TGTGCCAGCAGCCCTAAAGCAATGAACACTGAAGCTTTCTTT. It yields the protein CASSPKAMNTEAFF. The chain links TRBV21-1 to TRBJ1-1. TRBV21-1 is designated a pseudogene. The CDR3 is made up of 14 amino acids.

This sequence joins TRBV6-1 and TRBJ2-1, with 8 nucleotides matching TRBD1. The CDR3 length is 16 residues. Germline V gives CDR1 MNHNS, CDR2 SASEGT. The junction had 9 bases not matched to a gene; V was cut back by 4 bases and J by 4 bases. Here the CDR3 DNA reads TGTGCCAGCAGTGTTCATCCGGGACAGGCGTACAATGAGCAGTTCTTC. It translates to CASSVHPGQAYNEQFF.

CDR3 in DNA: TGTGCCAGCAGTTTTAGTAGCGGGAGGGCCCCTGGGGCCAACGTCCTGACTTTC. Amino acid sequence: CASSFSSGRAPGANVLTF. V gene TRBV28 combines with J gene TRBJ2-6, with TRBD2 identical over 11 bases. This CDR3 has 18 amino acids. CDR1 is MDHEN and CDR2 is SYDVKM in the germline V gene. V lost 3 bases and J lost 2; bases outside the gene matches: 6.

The chain links TRBV11-2 to TRBJ2-3; TRBD2 might be the D (6 bases). This CDR3 spans 13 amino acids. CDR1 and CDR2 from the germline V gene are SGHAT and FQNNGV. The V gene lost 1 base and the J gene lost 9 bases, with 11 bases spanning the gap. The CDR3 is CASSLAGAGTQYF. The CDR3 coding sequence is TGTGCCAGCAGCTTAGCCGGCGCGGGGACGCAGTATTTT.

This clone was observed once. This sequence joins TRBV28 and TRBJ2-3; 7 nucleotides align to TRBD2. Germline CDR1 is MDHEN and CDR2 is SYDVKM. Unmatched junction bases numbered 11, after V lost 6 bases and J lost 2 bases. The CDR3 spans 16 residues. CDR3 nucleotide sequence: TGTGCCAGCAGCATGGGGGGGAGCTCCAACACAGATACGCAGTATTTT. This gives the protein CASSMGGSSNTDTQYF.

This chain joins TRBV10-3 and TRBJ2-7; TRBD1 agrees at 7 bases. The CDR3 length is 15 residues. The germline CDR1 and CDR2 sequences are ENHRY and SYGVKD. J gave up 7 bases and V 3 bases, and 12 bases lay outside the gene matches. The CDR3 bases are TGTGCCATCAGTGAAACGGGAACAGGGGTTGAGGAGCAGTACTTC. As protein: CAISETGTGVEEQYF.

This rearrangement joins TRBV7-9 to TRBJ2-7; 8 bases are a match to TRBD1. This CDR3 is built from 14 residues. Germline V gene sequence: CDR1 SEHNR, CDR2 FQNEAQ (reference sequence). V lost 1 base to trimming and J lost 6 bases; unmatched junction nucleotides: 5. The CDR3 bases are TGTGCCAGCAGCTTAGGACAGGGGTTTGCCGAGCAGTACTTC. The encoded protein is CASSLGQGFAEQYF.

V is TRBV7-2 and J is TRBJ1-2; D might be TRBD1 (5 bases). V was trimmed by 3 bases and J by 4 bases, leaving 12 bases between them. CDR1 and CDR2 from the germline V gene are SGHTA and FQGNSA. The length of the CDR3 is 14 residues. CDR3 sequence reads: CASSLIQEAYGYTF. CDR3 nucleotide sequence: TGTGCCAGCAGCTTGATACAGGAAGCCTATGGCTACACCTTC.